This T cell receptor (beta chain) was profiled in a study of blood T cells in healthy people across ages. Points from the study as a whole: The authors considered diversity estimates from one million T cells to be underestimates.

Each donor gave approximately 9.5 milliliters of peripheral blood. Next came a second PCR, run for roughly 7 to 12 cycles, which used a sample-barcoded 5' primer along with a J-beta primer mix. Each CDR3 protein is one row after TCRdb ran MiXCR on the 5' RACE reads. The repertoire holds about 1.6 million distinct CDR3 sequences, around 36% seen once, with 11% in the top ten. This clonotype was counted a few times. No antigen is known for it. Sample: blood. This TCR came from a woman in her twenties or thirties in good health.

CDR3 sequence (DNA): TGTGCCAGCAGCTTGAGGTACCGAACCACTGAAGCTTTCTTT. Translating gives CASSLRYRTTEAFF. This sequence joins TRBV11-2 and TRBJ1-1; D unresolved. CDR1 SGHAT and CDR2 FQNNGV come from the germline V gene. This CDR3 region has 14 residues. V was pared by 3 bases and J by 4 bases, with 12 bases between.